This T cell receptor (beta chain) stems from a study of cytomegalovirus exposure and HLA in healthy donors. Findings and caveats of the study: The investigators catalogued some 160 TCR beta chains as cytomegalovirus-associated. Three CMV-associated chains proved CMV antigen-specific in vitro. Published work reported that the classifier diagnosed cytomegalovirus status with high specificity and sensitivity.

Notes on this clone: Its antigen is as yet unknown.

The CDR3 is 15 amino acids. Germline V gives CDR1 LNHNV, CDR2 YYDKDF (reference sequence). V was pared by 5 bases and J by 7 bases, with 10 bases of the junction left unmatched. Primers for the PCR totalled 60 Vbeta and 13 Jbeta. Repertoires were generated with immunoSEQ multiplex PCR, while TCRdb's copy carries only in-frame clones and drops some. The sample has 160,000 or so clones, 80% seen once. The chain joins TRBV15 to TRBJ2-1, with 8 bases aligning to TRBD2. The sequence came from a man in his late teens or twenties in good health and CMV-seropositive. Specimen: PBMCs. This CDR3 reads CATSVAGSQMNEQFF. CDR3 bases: TGTGCCACCAGCGTAGCGGGAAGTCAGATGAATGAGCAGTTCTTC. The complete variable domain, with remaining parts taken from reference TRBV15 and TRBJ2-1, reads DAMVIQNPRYQVTQFGKPVTLSCSQTLNHNVMYWYQQKSSQAPKLLFHYYDKDFNNEADTPDNFQSRRPNTSFCFLDIRSPGLGDTAMYLCATSVAGSQMNEQFFGPGTRLTVL.